The present entry profiles one TCR beta chain with its context. TCRdb's copy holds only in-frame clones and misses some; the assay was immunoSEQ multiplex PCR. The repertoire has approximately 59,000 clones, about 81% of them found once; the top ten carry approximately 14%. This entry belongs to a study of blood T cell repertoires in COVID-19. About the study: PBMCs, B-cell-depleted T cells, or T cells provided the cDNA or gDNA that made up the material.

This TCR was sampled from a man older than 75 with acute or convalescent COVID-19. Source material: peripheral blood.

DNA of the CDR3: TGCGCCAGCAGCCAAGGCCGGACAGGGTATGATGGCTACACCTTC. This sequence encodes CASSQGRTGYDGYTF. This chain joins TRBV4-3 and TRBJ1-2; 8 nucleotides align to TRBD1. Losses at the gene ends were 1 base for V and 6 bases for J; bases not matched to a gene: 7. There are 15 residues in the CDR3. CDR1 LGHNA and CDR2 YSLEER come from the germline V gene.